The TCR beta chain under discussion was sequenced for a study of blood T cell repertoires in COVID-19. Overall study: The United States, Italy and Spain supplied acute and convalescent COVID-19 samples. From T cells, B-cell-depleted T cells, or PBMCs came the material, which was cDNA or gDNA.

V was shortened by 2 bases and J by 6 bases, with 15 bases between the two germline ends. CDR1 is SGDLS and CDR2 is YYNGEE in the germline V gene. The CDR3 length is 14 residues. As originally analysed: Estimation of nucleated cell counts relied on the amplification of reference gene primers. Here immunoSEQ multiplex PCR was the method, and the copy in TCRdb shows in-frame clones only, minus some. The V and J calls and the clone size are those of that table, but D and trimming were determined from the DNA. The sample lists a few hundred thousand clones, roughly nine tenths occurring once. The J gene is TRBJ2-7, the V gene TRBV9, with D possibly matching TRBD2 (7 bases). The sequenced sample was peripheral blood. This TCR was sampled from a man aged 35 to 55 with acute or convalescent COVID-19. The CDR3 bases are TGTGCCAGCAGCGTGGGGGGGGCTGTCTCCGAGCAGTACTTC. As protein: CASSVGGAVSEQYF. Supplemented by reference TRBV9 and TRBJ2-7, the full variable domain reads DSGVTQTPKHLITATGQRVTLRCSPRSGDLSVYWYQQSLDQGLQFLIQYYNGEERAKGNILERFSAQQFPDLHSELNLSSLELGDSALYFCASSVGGAVSEQYFGPGTRLTVT.